What follows are 26 T cell receptor beta chains derived from one specimen sequenced in a study of T cells in Graves' hyperthyroidism and ophthalmopathy (dated by TCRdb to between 2019 and 2020). Library preparation employed multiplex PCR. These reads were obtained on an Illumina HiSeq 2000. The TCR beta CDR3 regions were amplified from the RNA transcripts. For the first round of RT-PCR on the TCR CDR3, the HTBI primer set was used together with the Qiagen OneStep RT-PCR kit. TCRdb cleaned the public reads at Q25 with fastp, built clones with MiXCR and kept in-frame beta chains. Under each unique CDR3 protein, matching rows form one entry showing the most common genes and DNA. For this sample the table gives about 520,000 distinct CDR3 sequences, of which less than 25% were detected only once. Approximately 11% of the sample goes to the ten largest clones. Sequenced input: blood. Receptor source: a woman aged 30 to 39 with Graves' ophthalmopathy.

Only a few counts were recorded for this clonotype. V is TRBV9 and J is TRBJ1-5, with D possibly TRBD1 on 6 matching bases. The CDR3 has 16 amino acids. V gave up 4 bases and J gave up 2 bases, with 16 bases separating them. CDR1 and CDR2 from the germline V gene are SGDLS and YYNGEE. CDR3 sequence (DNA): TGTGCCAGCAGCCCCGGGGGGGGGGCGCGCAATCAGCCCCAGCATTTT. It translates to CASSPGGGARNQPQHF.

In its sample, this clonotype was seen many times. V and J are TRBV19 and TRBJ1-1; weak D call: TRBD1 (5 bases). Per germline, CDR1 LNHDA and CDR2 SQIVND (reference sequence). This CDR3 comprises 13 residues. V shed 4 bases and J shed 5 bases, with 11 bases lying between them. Here the CDR3 DNA reads TGTGCCAGTAGTAGGGGCGTGTGGACTGAAGCTTTCTTT. It encodes CASSRGVWTEAFF.

This clonotype was recorded many times. The CDR3, as DNA: TGCAGCGTTGTTTGGGGGGCGGACACTGAAGCTTTCTTT. Translating it yields CSVVWGADTEAFF. The rearrangement uses TRBV29-1 and TRBJ1-1; a possible D gene is TRBD1 (6 bases). V was cut by 4 bases and J by 3 bases, with 12 bases left in between. The CDR3 totals 13 residues. CDR1 and CDR2 (germline): SQVTM, ANQGSEA.

This clonotype was picked up a small number of times. The rearrangement links TRBV6-1 to TRBJ2-4; D gene uncertain. The CDR3 extends over 13 amino acids. Deletions cut 10 bases from V and 0 bases from J, with 10 bases between. CDR1 and CDR2 (germline): MNHNS, SASEGT. Here the CDR3 reads CAIRVGAKNIQYF. As DNA, the CDR3 is TGTGCCATAAGGGTTGGAGCCAAAAACATTCAGTACTTC.

The chain combines TRBV6-2 or TRBV6-3 with TRBJ1-5; D is unclear. V lost 3 bases to trimming and J lost 9 bases, with 21 bases between them. Germline V lookup: CDR1 MNHEY, CDR2 SVGEGT. The CDR3 has 16 amino acids. CDR3 sequence: CASSYRPPTEASPQHF. The CDR3 DNA sequence: TGTGCCAGCAGTTATCGACCCCCGACGGAGGCTTCGCCCCAGCATTTT.

The rearrangement links TRBV20-1 to TRBJ1-5; D gene ambiguous. Germline CDR1 DFQATT, CDR2 SNEGSKA (reference sequence). Trimming removed 2 bases from V and 3 bases from J, with 8 bases in between. The CDR3 extends over 13 amino acids. In nucleotides, the CDR3 is TGCAGTGCTAGAAGGACCGACAATCAGCCCCAGCATTTT. The encoded protein is CSARRTDNQPQHF.

This clonotype occurred many times. CDR3 bases: TGTGCCACCAGCAGAGCTGGGGGGGGTTGGAATGAGCAGTTCTTC. This translates into CATSRAGGGWNEQFF. This chain links TRBV15 with TRBJ2-1, with 7 bases that match TRBD2. CDR1 and CDR2 from the germline V gene are LNHNV and YYDKDF (reference sequence). J lost 7 bases, V lost 1 base, and 7 bases had no gene match. This CDR3 has 15 amino acids.

This clonotype was seen ten or more times. J is TRBJ1-1 and V is TRBV4-2; D not resolved. This CDR3 is 16 amino acids long. CDR1 and CDR2 (germline): LGHNA, YNFKEQ. Trimming removed 1 base at V and 0 bases at J, with 12 bases between. The CDR3 region has the DNA TGTGCCAGCAGCCAAGTCACCGGGAGCCTGAACACTGAAGCTTTCTTT. Encoded protein: CASSQVTGSLNTEAFF.

The rearrangement links TRBV14 to TRBJ2-7; D may match TRBD1 or TRBD2 (5 bases each). CDR1 and CDR2 from the germline V gene are SGHDN and FVKESK. The V and J ends lost 4 bases and 7 bases respectively, with 11 bases between them. CDR3 length: 12 amino acids. The CDR3 loop is CASSPWGFEQYF. CDR3 nucleotide sequence: TGTGCCAGCAGCCCGTGGGGGTTTGAGCAGTACTTC.

This rearrangement joins TRBV11-2 to TRBJ1-2; D unclear. Germline V gene sequence: CDR1 SGHAT, CDR2 FQNNGV. V shed 2 bases and J shed 1 base, with 14 bases lying between them. The CDR3 has 16 amino acids. In DNA form, the CDR3 reads TGTGCCAGCAGCTTACGTACCGCACGGGATAACTATGGCTACACCTTC. This gives the protein CASSLRTARDNYGYTF.

This clonotype occurred many times. V usage is TRBV6-1 and J usage is TRBJ2-7, with a tentative D call TRBD2 (6 bases). The germline V and J ends were trimmed by 6 bases and 6 bases, with 15 bases remaining between them. The CDR3 is 13 residues long. The germline V gene encodes CDR1 MNHNS and CDR2 SASEGT. CDR3 region: CASSPQAEGEQYF. DNA of the CDR3: TGTGCCAGCAGCCCCCAGGCGGAGGGCGAGCAGTACTTC.

This clonotype was seen a handful of times. The chain carries TRBV6-1 and TRBJ2-5; D gene ambiguous. The CDR3 runs 11 residues. CDR1 is MNHNS, CDR2 SASEGT, per germline. Trimming took off 7 bases at V and 7 bases at J, with 10 bases between the two ends. Here the CDR3 reads CASTLTRTQYF. The CDR3, as DNA: TGTGCCAGCACTTTAACCCGGACCCAGTACTTC.

This clonotype was counted once. This chain uses TRBV20-1 with TRBJ1-2, with 8 bases identical to TRBD1. Germline V gene sequence: CDR1 DFQATT, CDR2 SNEGSKA (reference sequence). J lost 6 bases, V lost 0 bases, and 9 bases had no gene match. The CDR3 has 15 residues. CDR3: CSARERTGSEHGYTF. CDR3 DNA: TGCAGTGCTAGAGAGAGGACAGGGAGCGAGCATGGCTACACCTTC.

This clonotype was detected only a few times. This chain joins TRBV5-5 and TRBJ1-2; unclear D gene. Germline CDR1 and CDR2: SGHKS and YYEKEE (reference sequence). The CDR3 sequence is 15 residues long. Deletions cut 5 bases from V and 3 bases from J, with 17 bases between. The CDR3 is CASSEEGIDHYGYTF. The CDR3 nucleotides are TGTGCCAGCAGTGAGGAAGGGATCGATCACTATGGCTACACCTTC.

This clonotype was counted ten times or more. The gene calls are TRBV20-1 and TRBJ1-1; D gene unclear. Germline loops: CDR1 DFQATT, CDR2 SNEGSKA (reference sequence). V lost 1 base and J 8 bases, leaving 11 bases between the germline ends. The CDR3 has 12 residues. This CDR3 reads CSARATHPEAFF. CDR3 coding DNA: TGCAGTGCTAGAGCCACACACCCCGAAGCTTTCTTT.

This clonotype was counted at least ten times. The chain links TRBV29-1 to TRBJ2-3, with unresolved D. With 6 bases removed from V and 0 bases from J, the gap between germline ends came to 7 bases. The CDR3 loop spans 12 amino acids. CDR1 SQVTM and CDR2 ANQGSEA come from the germline V gene. Here the CDR3 DNA reads TGCAGCGTCTTTGACAGCACAGATACGCAGTATTTT. Amino acids: CSVFDSTDTQYF.

The rearrangement uses TRBV6-1 and TRBJ2-5, with 7 bases aligning to TRBD1. This CDR3 contains 15 residues. The ends lost 2 bases at V and 1 base at J; junction bases unmatched: 4. Germline CDR1 MNHNS, CDR2 SASEGT. The chain's CDR3 is CASSESAGGQETQYF. DNA of the CDR3: TGTGCCAGCAGTGAATCGGCAGGGGGCCAAGAGACCCAGTACTTC.

This clonotype was seen only a few times. A much larger clone differs by one base, so this may be a read error. This chain joins TRBV20-1 and TRBJ2-7; possibly TRBD1 for D (6 bases). V gave up 7 bases and J gave up 3 bases, with 16 bases separating them. This CDR3 region has 13 residues. Germline V gene sequence: CDR1 DFQATT, CDR2 SNEGSKA (reference sequence). The CDR3 coding sequence is TGCAGTGTAGTCGACAGGTCAATCTACGAGCAGTACTTC. Its protein is CSVVDRSIYEQYF.

This clonotype has a count of ten or more. The gene calls are TRBV6-1 and TRBJ2-2; possible D gene TRBD1, 6 bases. There are 13 residues in the CDR3. Looked up from germline, CDR1 is MNHNS and CDR2 is SASEGT. V lost 2 bases to trimming and J lost 5 bases, with 6 bases between them. This CDR3 reads CASSEQGTGELFF. The CDR3 coding sequence is TGTGCCAGCAGTGAACAGGGGACCGGGGAGCTGTTTTTT.

The chain uses TRBV12-3 or TRBV12-4 and TRBJ1-1; 7 bases map to TRBD1. V lost 7 bases to trimming and J lost 12 bases; unmatched junction nucleotides: 11. The CDR3 consists of 12 residues. The CDR3 loop is CASTRGATGTFF. The CDR3 coding sequence is TGTGCCAGCACCCGAGGAGCGACAGGGACTTTCTTT.

This clonotype turned up a few times. This sequence joins TRBV27 and TRBJ2-2, with TRBD2 matching over 12 bases. Germline CDR1 and CDR2: MNHEY and SMNVEV (reference sequence). The CDR3 is 17 residues long. Losses at the gene ends were 0 bases for V and 6 bases for J; bases not matched to a gene: 5. The CDR3 sequence: CASSLSALAGGAGELFF. The DNA for the CDR3 is TGTGCCAGCAGTTTATCCGCACTAGCGGGGGGCGCCGGGGAGCTGTTTTTT.

This clonotype was observed many times. The CDR3 loop reads CASSEESGANVLTF. CDR3 nucleotides: TGTGCCAGCAGTGAAGAATCTGGGGCCAACGTCCTGACTTTC. The V gene is TRBV6-1, the J gene TRBJ2-6; D is unresolved. V was clipped by 1 base and J by 1 base, with 2 bases between them. The CDR3 covers 14 residues. Germline values: CDR1 MNHNS, CDR2 SASEGT.

Regarding this clonotype: This may stem from a read error, because a much larger clone lies one nucleotide away. The rearrangement uses TRBV19 and TRBJ2-5, with 8 nucleotides matching TRBD2. The CDR3 sequence is 13 residues long. Germline CDR1 and CDR2: LNHDA and SQIVND (reference sequence). The CDR3 DNA reads as TGTGCCAGTAGCAGCGGGGGTAGGGAGACCAAGTACTTC. Its protein product is CASSSGGRETKYF.

This clonotype was seen repeatedly, ten times or more. V gene TRBV25-1 combines with J gene TRBJ2-5, with D possibly being TRBD1 or TRBD2 (5 bases each). CDR1 MGHDK and CDR2 SYGVNS come from the germline V gene. The CDR3 is 12 amino acids. V was pared by 4 bases and J by 5 bases, with 8 bases between. The CDR3 here is CASSAGDETQYF. CDR3 DNA: TGTGCCAGCAGTGCCGGGGACGAGACCCAGTACTTC.

A few counts support this clonotype. The chain links TRBV5-1 to TRBJ2-6, with 11 bases matching TRBD1. V lost 4 bases and J lost 4; bases outside the gene matches: 10. Germline V gene lookup returns CDR1 SGHRS and CDR2 YFSETQ. This CDR3 spans 18 amino acids. This CDR3 reads CASSTGTGGLSGANVLTF. As DNA, the CDR3 is TGCGCCAGCAGCACTGGGACAGGGGGTTTGTCCGGGGCCAACGTCCTGACTTTC.

In this sample, this clonotype turned up a few times. V usage is TRBV18 and J usage is TRBJ1-5; 8 bases map to TRBD1. J lost 2 bases, V lost 1 base, and 7 bases had no gene match. Germline V gene lookup returns CDR1 KGHSH and CDR2 LQKENI. The CDR3 contains 17 residues. The CDR3 loop is CASSPQETGDGNQPQHF. The CDR3 DNA sequence: TGTGCCAGCTCACCACAGGAGACAGGGGATGGCAATCAGCCCCAGCATTTT.